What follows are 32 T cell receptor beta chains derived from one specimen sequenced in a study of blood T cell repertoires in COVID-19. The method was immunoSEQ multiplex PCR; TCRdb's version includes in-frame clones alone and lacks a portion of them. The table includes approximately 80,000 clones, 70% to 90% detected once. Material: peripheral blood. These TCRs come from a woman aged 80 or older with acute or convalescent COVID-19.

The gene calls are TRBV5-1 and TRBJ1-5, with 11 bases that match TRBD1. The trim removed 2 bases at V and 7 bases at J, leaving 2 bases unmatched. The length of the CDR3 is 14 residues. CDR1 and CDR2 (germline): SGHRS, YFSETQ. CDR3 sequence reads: CASSFGTGGQPQHF. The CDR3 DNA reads TGCGCCAGCAGCTTCGGGACAGGGGGGCAGCCCCAGCATTTT.

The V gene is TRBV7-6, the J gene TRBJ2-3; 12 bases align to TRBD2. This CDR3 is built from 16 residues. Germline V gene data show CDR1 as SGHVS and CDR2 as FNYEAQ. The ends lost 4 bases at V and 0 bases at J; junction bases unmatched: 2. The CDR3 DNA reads TGTGCCAGCAGCTCTGGACTAGCGGGGAGCACAGATACGCAGTATTTT. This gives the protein CASSSGLAGSTDTQYF.

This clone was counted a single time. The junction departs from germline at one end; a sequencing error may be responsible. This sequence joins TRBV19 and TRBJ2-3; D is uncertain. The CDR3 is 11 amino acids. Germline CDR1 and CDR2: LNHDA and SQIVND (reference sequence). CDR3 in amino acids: CASSTTNTQYF. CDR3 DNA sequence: TGTGCCAGTAGTACCACAAATACGCAGTATTTT.

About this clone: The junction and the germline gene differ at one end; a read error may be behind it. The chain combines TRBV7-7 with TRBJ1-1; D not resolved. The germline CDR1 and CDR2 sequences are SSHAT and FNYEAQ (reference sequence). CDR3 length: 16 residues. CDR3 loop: CASIKYRGSMNTEAFF. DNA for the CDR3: TGTGCTAGCATCAAATATCGCGGTTCTATGAACACTGAAGCTTTCTTT.

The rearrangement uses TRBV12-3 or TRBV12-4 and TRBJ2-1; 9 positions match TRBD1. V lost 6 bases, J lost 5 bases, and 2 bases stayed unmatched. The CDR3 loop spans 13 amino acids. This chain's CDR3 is CASRGQGNNEQFF. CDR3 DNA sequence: TGTGCCAGCAGAGGACAGGGGAACAATGAGCAGTTCTTC.

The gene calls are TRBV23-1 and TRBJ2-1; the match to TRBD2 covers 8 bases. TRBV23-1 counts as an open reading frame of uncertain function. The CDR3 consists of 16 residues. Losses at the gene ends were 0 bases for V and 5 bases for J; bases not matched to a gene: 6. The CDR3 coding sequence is TGCGCCAGCAGTCAATCGCGGCGGGGGGCGGACAATGAGCAGTTCTTC. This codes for CASSQSRRGADNEQFF.

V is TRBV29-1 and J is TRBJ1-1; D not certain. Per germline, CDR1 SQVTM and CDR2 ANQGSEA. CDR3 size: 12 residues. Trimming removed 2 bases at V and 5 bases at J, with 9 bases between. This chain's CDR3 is CSVEPGRTEAFF. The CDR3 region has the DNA TGCAGCGTTGAACCGGGGAGGACTGAAGCTTTCTTT. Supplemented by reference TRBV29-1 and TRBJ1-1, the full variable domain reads SAVISQKPSRDICQRGTSLTIQCQVDSQVTMMFWYRQQPGQSLTLIATANQGSEATYESGFVIDKFPISRPNLTFSTLTVSNMSPEDSSIYLCSVEPGRTEAFFGQGTRLTVV.

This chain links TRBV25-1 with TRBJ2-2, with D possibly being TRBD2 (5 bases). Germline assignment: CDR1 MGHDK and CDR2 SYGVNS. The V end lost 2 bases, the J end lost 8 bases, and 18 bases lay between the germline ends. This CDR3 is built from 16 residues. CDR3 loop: CASSERGIGGRGELFF. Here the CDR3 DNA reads TGTGCCAGCAGTGAACGGGGAATAGGTGGACGTGGGGAGCTGTTTTTT.

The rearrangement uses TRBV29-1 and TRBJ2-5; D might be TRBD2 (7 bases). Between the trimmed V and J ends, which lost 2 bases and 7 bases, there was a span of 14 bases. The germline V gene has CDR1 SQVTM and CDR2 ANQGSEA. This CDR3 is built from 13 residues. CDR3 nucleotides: TGCAGCGTTGAACGGGGGGCATGGGGGACCCAGTACTTC. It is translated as CSVERGAWGTQYF.

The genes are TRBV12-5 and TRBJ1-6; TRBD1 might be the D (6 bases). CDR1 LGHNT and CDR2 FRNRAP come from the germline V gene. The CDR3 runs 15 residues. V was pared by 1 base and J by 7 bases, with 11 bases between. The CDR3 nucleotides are TGTGCTAGTGGTTTGGCAGGGGTTGAGAATTCACCCCTCCACTTT. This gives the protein CASGLAGVENSPLHF.

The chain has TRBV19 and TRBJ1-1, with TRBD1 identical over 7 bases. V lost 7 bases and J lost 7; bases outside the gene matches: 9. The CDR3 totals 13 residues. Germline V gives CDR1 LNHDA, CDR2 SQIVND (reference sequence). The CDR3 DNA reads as TGTGCCAGTACTACGACAGGGATGGGTGAAGCTTTCTTT. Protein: CASTTTGMGEAFF. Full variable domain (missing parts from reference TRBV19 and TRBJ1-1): DGGITQSPKYLFRKEGQNVTLSCEQNLNHDAMYWYRQDPGQGLRLIYYSQIVNDFQKGDIAEGYSVSREKKESFPLTVTSAQKNPTAFYLCASTTTGMGEAFFGQGTRLTVV.

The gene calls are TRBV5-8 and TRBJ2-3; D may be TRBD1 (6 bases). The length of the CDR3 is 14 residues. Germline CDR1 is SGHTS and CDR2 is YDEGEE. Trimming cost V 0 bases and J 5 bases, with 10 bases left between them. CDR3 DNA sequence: TGTGCCAGCAGCTTGGCAGGGGTGATAGATACGCAGTATTTT. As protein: CASSLAGVIDTQYF.

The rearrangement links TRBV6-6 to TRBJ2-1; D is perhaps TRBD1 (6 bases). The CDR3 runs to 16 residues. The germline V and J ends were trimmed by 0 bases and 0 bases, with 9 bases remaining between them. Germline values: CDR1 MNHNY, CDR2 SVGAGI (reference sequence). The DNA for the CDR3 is TGTGCCAGCAGTTACTCAGGGGGAAGCTCCTACAATGAGCAGTTCTTC. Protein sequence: CASSYSGGSSYNEQFF.

The CDR3 protein is CASSIGRGNQPQHF. The CDR3 bases are TGTGCCAGTAGTATAGGCAGGGGCAATCAGCCCCAGCATTTT. This chain connects TRBV19 to TRBJ1-5, with D possibly TRBD1 on 5 matching bases. V was cut by 1 base and J by 2 bases, with 6 bases left in between. Germline CDR1 reads LNHDA; CDR2 reads SQIVND (reference sequence). The CDR3 contains 14 residues. Full variable domain (remainder filled in from reference TRBV19 and TRBJ1-5): DGGITQSPKYLFRKEGQNVTLSCEQNLNHDAMYWYRQDPGQGLRLIYYSQIVNDFQKGDIAEGYSVSREKKESFPLTVTSAQKNPTAFYLCASSIGRGNQPQHFGDGTRLSIL.

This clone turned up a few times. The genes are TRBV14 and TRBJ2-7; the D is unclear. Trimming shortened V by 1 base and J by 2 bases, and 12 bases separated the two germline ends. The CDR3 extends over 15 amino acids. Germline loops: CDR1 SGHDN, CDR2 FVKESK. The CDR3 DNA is TGTGCCAGCAGCCAAGGCAGAACCCCCCCCTACGAGCAGTACTTC. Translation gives CASSQGRTPPYEQYF.

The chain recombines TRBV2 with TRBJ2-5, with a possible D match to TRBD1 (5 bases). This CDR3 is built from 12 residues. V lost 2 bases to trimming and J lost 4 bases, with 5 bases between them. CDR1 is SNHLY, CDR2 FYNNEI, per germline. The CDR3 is CASSETGETQYF. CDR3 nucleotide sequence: TGTGCCAGCAGTGAAACAGGAGAGACCCAGTACTTC.

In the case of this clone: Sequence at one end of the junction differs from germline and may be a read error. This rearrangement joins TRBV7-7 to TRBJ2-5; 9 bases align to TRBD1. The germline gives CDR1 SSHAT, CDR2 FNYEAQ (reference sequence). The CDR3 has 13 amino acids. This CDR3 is CASSSKPGQGLYF. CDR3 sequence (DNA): TGTGCTAGCAGCTCAAAACCGGGACAGGGCTTGTACTTC.

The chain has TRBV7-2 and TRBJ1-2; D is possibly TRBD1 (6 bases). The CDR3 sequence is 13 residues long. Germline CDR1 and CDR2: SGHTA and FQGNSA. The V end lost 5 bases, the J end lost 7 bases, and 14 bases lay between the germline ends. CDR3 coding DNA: TGTGCCAGCAGCCTTTTGCGGGGGGCTGGCTACACCTTC. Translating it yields CASSLLRGAGYTF.

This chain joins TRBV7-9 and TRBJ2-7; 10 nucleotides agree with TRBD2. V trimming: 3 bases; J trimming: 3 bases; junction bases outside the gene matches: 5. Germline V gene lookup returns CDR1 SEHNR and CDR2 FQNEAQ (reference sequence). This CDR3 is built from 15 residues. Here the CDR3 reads CASSLGGTSVYEQYF. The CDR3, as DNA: TGTGCCAGCAGCTTGGGAGGGACTAGCGTCTACGAGCAGTACTTC.

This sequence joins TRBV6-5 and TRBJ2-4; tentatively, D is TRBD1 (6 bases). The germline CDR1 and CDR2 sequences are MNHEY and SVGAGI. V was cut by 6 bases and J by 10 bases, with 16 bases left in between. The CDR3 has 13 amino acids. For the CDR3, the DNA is TGTGCCAGCAGACAGGGAGAAAAGGCAATTCAGTACTTC. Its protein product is CASRQGEKAIQYF.

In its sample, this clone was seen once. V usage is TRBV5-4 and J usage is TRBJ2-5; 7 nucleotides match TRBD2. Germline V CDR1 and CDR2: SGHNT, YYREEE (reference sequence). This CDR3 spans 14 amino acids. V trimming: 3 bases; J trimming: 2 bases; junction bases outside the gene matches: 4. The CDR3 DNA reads TGTGCCAGCAGCTCAATTAGCGGGCAAGAGACCCAGTACTTC. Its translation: CASSSISGQETQYF.

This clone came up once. The CDR3 spells CASSPGTTSYEQYF. The DNA of the CDR3 is TGCGCCAGCAGCCCTGGGACTACAAGCTACGAGCAGTACTTC. The rearrangement uses TRBV5-1 and TRBJ2-7; 7 positions agree with TRBD2. The CDR3 has 14 residues. V dropped 4 bases and J dropped 3; count of bases not matched to a gene: 7. The germline V gene has CDR1 SGHRS and CDR2 YFSETQ. The whole variable domain, remainder taken from reference TRBV5-1 and TRBJ2-7, is KAGVTQTPRYLIKTRGQQVTLSCSPISGHRSVSWYQQTPGQGLQFLFEYFSETQRNKGNFPGRFSGRQFSNSRSEMNVSTLELGDSALYLCASSPGTTSYEQYFGPGTRLTVT.

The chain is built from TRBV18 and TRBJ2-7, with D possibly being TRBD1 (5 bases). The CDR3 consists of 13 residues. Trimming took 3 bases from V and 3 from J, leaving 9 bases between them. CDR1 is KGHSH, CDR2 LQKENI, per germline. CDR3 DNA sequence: TGTGCCAGCTCACCGTCTCAGGGCTACGAGCAGTACTTC. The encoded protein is CASSPSQGYEQYF.

The DNA of the CDR3 is TGTGCCAGAAGCCTTAGCGGGCCCGACGCCGGAGATACGCAGTATTTT. This encodes CARSLSGPDAGDTQYF. This chain connects TRBV7-5 to TRBJ2-3; no check of the table's D call, TRBD2, against the DNA was made. TRBV7-5 is a listed pseudogene. The CDR3 has 16 amino acids.

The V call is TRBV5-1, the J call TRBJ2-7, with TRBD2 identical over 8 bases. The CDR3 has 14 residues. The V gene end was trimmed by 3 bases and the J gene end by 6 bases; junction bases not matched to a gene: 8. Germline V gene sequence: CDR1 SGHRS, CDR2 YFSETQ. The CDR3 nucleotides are TGCGCCAGCAGCTCCGGGACTAGTGGGACCGAGCAGTACTTC. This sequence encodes CASSSGTSGTEQYF.

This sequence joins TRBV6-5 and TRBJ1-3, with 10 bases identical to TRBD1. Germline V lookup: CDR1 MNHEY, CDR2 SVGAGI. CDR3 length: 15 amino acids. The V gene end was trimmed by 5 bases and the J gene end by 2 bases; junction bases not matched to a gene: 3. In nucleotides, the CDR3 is TGTGCCAGCAGTCGGGACAGGGGCACTGGAAACACCATATATTTT. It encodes CASSRDRGTGNTIYF.

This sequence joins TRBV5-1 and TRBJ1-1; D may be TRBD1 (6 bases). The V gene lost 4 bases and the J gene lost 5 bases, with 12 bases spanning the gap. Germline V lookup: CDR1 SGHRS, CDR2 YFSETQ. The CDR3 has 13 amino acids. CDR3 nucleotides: TGCGCCAGCAGCGTCCCGACAGGTACTGAAGCTTTCTTT. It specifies CASSVPTGTEAFF.

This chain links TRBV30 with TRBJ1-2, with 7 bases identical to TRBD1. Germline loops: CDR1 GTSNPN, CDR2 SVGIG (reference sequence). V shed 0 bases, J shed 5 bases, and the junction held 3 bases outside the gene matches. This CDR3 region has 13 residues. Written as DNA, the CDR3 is TGTGCCTGGAGTGTAGGGACAGATTATGGCTACACCTTC. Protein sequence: CAWSVGTDYGYTF.

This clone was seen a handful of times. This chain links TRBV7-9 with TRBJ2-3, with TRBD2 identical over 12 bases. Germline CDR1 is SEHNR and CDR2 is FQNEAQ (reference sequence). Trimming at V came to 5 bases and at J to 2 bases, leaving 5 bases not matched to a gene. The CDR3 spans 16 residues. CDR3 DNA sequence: TGTGCCAGCAGCACCTCTAGCGGGAGGGCCACAGATACGCAGTATTTT. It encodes CASSTSSGRATDTQYF.

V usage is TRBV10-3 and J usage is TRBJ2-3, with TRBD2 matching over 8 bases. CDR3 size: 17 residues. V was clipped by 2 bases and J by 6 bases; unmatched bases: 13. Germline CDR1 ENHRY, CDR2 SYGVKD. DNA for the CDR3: TGTGCCATCAGTGAGATCGGCGGGGGGCCCGTCGGTGATACGCAGTATTTT. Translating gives CAISEIGGGPVGDTQYF.

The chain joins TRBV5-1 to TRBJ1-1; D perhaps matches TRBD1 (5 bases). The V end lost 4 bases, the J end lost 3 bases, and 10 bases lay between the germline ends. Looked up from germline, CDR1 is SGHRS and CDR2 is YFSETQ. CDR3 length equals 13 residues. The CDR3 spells CASSTTTDTEAFF. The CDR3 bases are TGCGCCAGCAGCACGACGACAGACACTGAAGCTTTCTTT.

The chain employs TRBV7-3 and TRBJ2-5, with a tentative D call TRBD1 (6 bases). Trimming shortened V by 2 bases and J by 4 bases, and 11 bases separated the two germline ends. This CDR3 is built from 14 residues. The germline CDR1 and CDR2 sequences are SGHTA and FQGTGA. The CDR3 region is CASSLSGVGETQYF. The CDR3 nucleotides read TGTGCCAGCAGCTTATCAGGGGTAGGAGAGACCCAGTACTTC.